One and the same sample provided the 24 T cell receptor beta chains below, sequenced in a study of cytomegalovirus exposure and HLA in healthy donors. 13 Jbeta primers and 60 Vbeta primers were used for the PCR. Libraries were prepared by immunoSEQ multiplex PCR; TCRdb keeps only in-frame clonotypes and omits some of them. The sample lists about 95,000 clones, approximately 85% occurring once. What was sequenced was PBMCs. These TCRs come from a man younger than 45 in good health and CMV-seropositive.

The chain combines TRBV11-3 with TRBJ2-3, with TRBD2 identical over 10 bases. The V gene's germline CDR1 is SGHNT and CDR2 YENEEA. CDR3 length: 18 residues. Losses at the gene ends were 5 bases for V and 4 bases for J; bases not matched to a gene: 15. In nucleotides, the CDR3 is TGTGCCAGCAGCCCCGGGACTAGCGCCGGAGGGGCAGCAGATACGCAGTATTTT. Protein: CASSPGTSAGGAADTQYF.

This chain links TRBV10-3 with TRBJ1-4; 7 bases are a match to TRBD1. Germline V gene lookup returns CDR1 ENHRY and CDR2 SYGVKD. The CDR3 contains 13 residues. V was pared by 6 bases and J by 4 bases, with 2 bases of the junction left unmatched. Written as DNA, the CDR3 is TGTGCCATCAGGGGGGACAGTAATGAAAAACTGTTTTTT. Amino acids: CAIRGDSNEKLFF.

The rearrangement uses TRBV7-9 and TRBJ2-1; TRBD2 matches 8 bases. The germline gives CDR1 SEHNR, CDR2 FQNEAQ (reference sequence). Losses at the gene ends were 1 base for V and 5 bases for J; bases not matched to a gene: 7. The CDR3 runs 16 residues. DNA of the CDR3: TGTGCCAGCAGCTTAGGGGGCGCGGGAGGACACAATGAGCAGTTCTTC. Its protein product is CASSLGGAGGHNEQFF.

This clone has just a few counts. The chain employs TRBV4-3 and TRBJ2-1; TRBD2 agrees at 12 bases. The germline V gene encodes CDR1 LGHNA and CDR2 YSLEER. The J segment lost 7 bases and the V segment lost 4 bases, leaving 5 bases of the junction unmatched. This CDR3 is built from 15 residues. CDR3: CASSLGLAGLNEQFF. The CDR3 DNA sequence: TGCGCCAGCAGCCTCGGACTAGCGGGACTGAATGAGCAGTTCTTC.

The rearrangement links TRBV6-5 to TRBJ1-2; 9 positions match TRBD1. With 6 bases clipped from V and 5 bases from J, the junction kept 7 bases outside the gene matches. The CDR3 has 14 amino acids. Looked up from germline, CDR1 is MNHEY and CDR2 is SVGAGI. The CDR3 DNA sequence: TGTGCCAGCAGCCGAACAGGGGGCTCATATGGCTACACCTTC. Encoded protein: CASSRTGGSYGYTF.

The V gene is TRBV27, the J gene TRBJ2-7, with 10 positions matching TRBD2. Germline CDR1 MNHEY, CDR2 SMNVEV (reference sequence). The CDR3 is 16 amino acids. The ends lost 6 bases at V and 2 bases at J; junction bases unmatched: 10. The CDR3 reads CASSPDLAGVTYEQYF. CDR3 DNA: TGTGCCAGCAGCCCTGATCTAGCGGGAGTTACCTACGAGCAGTACTTC.

V is TRBV9 and J is TRBJ1-4, with D perhaps TRBD1 (5 bases). V lost 4 bases and J lost 5, with 18 bases in between. Germline CDR1 is SGDLS and CDR2 is YYNGEE. The CDR3 covers 16 residues. The CDR3 loop is CASSPGPPNFNEKLFF. The DNA of the CDR3 is TGTGCCAGCAGCCCAGGGCCGCCTAATTTCAATGAAAAACTGTTTTTT. The variable domain in full, with the rest retrieved from reference TRBV9 and TRBJ1-4, is DSGVTQTPKHLITATGQRVTLRCSPRSGDLSVYWYQQSLDQGLQFLIQYYNGEERAKGNILERFSAQQFPDLHSELNLSSLELGDSALYFCASSPGPPNFNEKLFFGSGTQLSVL.

The chain employs TRBV2 and TRBJ2-6; the match to TRBD1 covers 7 bases. Germline V gene sequence: CDR1 SNHLY, CDR2 FYNNEI. The CDR3 runs 17 residues. Trimming removed 9 bases from V and 0 bases from J; junction bases left unmatched: 11. The CDR3 bases are TGTGCCAGGGAGACAGGGACCACCTACTCTGGGGCCAACGTCCTGACTTTC. This codes for CARETGTTYSGANVLTF. Filled out from reference TRBV2 and TRBJ2-6, the complete variable domain reads EPEVTQTPSHQVTQMGQEVILRCVPISNHLYFYWYRQILGQKVEFLVSFYNNEISEKSEIFDDQFSVERPDGSNFTLKIRSTKLEDSAMYFCARETGTTYSGANVLTFGAGSRLTVL.

The gene calls are TRBV7-9 and TRBJ2-1; D may be TRBD2 (5 bases). From germline, CDR1 is SEHNR and CDR2 FQNEAQ (reference sequence). Trimming left V 5 bases short and J 10 bases short, with 12 bases between. The CDR3 consists of 12 residues. As DNA, the CDR3 is TGTGCCAGCAGCGACCTCCCGGGGGAGCAGTTCTTC. It yields the protein CASSDLPGEQFF.

The V call is TRBV6-6, the J call TRBJ1-1, with D uncertain. The CDR3 loop spans 13 amino acids. The germline CDR1 and CDR2 sequences are MNHNY and SVGAGI (reference sequence). V was clipped by 2 bases and J by 2 bases, with 6 bases between them. The CDR3 nucleotides read TGTGCCAGCAGTTACGGCCAAAACACTGAAGCTTTCTTT. Translated: CASSYGQNTEAFF.

This chain uses TRBV28 with TRBJ2-7; 7 bases line up with TRBD2. Germline values: CDR1 MDHEN, CDR2 SYDVKM. J gave up 0 bases and V 2 bases, and 10 bases lay outside the gene matches. The CDR3 length is 17 residues. The CDR3 here is CASSLRPSGGLSYEQYF. The CDR3 region has the DNA TGTGCCAGCAGTTTACGGCCTAGCGGAGGCCTCTCCTACGAGCAGTACTTC.

The chain couples TRBV4-3 to TRBJ2-3; 8 positions match TRBD2. This CDR3 spans 17 amino acids. Germline V gene lookup returns CDR1 LGHNA and CDR2 YSLEER. V was clipped by 0 bases and J by 4 bases; unmatched bases: 9. This CDR3 is CASSQDTTAGGPDTQYF. DNA of the CDR3: TGCGCCAGCAGCCAAGATACGACCGCGGGAGGCCCAGATACGCAGTATTTT.

The rearrangement joins TRBV7-2 to TRBJ1-2; 9 bases fit TRBD1. From germline, CDR1 is SGHTA and CDR2 FQGNSA. The J segment lost 4 bases and the V segment lost 5 bases, leaving 11 bases of the junction unmatched. This CDR3 comprises 16 residues. CDR3 sequence reads: CASSPKGGQGSYGYTF. The CDR3 DNA reads TGTGCCAGCAGCCCCAAGGGTGGACAGGGGAGCTATGGCTACACCTTC.

This clone was seen just once. The chain joins TRBV15 to TRBJ2-7, with no clear D. The CDR3 runs to 12 residues. V was cut by 4 bases and J by 3 bases, with 7 bases left in between. The germline gives CDR1 LNHNV, CDR2 YYDKDF (reference sequence). This chain's CDR3 is CATSTGYYEQYF. The CDR3 coding sequence is TGTGCCACCAGCACCGGTTACTACGAGCAGTACTTC. Filled out from reference TRBV15 and TRBJ2-7, the complete variable domain reads DAMVIQNPRYQVTQFGKPVTLSCSQTLNHNVMYWYQQKSSQAPKLLFHYYDKDFNNEADTPDNFQSRRPNTSFCFLDIRSPGLGDTAMYLCATSTGYYEQYFGPGTRLTVT.

The chain couples TRBV27 to TRBJ2-4; D might be TRBD2 (5 bases). This CDR3 spans 14 amino acids. V lost 0 bases to trimming and J lost 8 bases, with 11 bases between them. Germline loops: CDR1 MNHEY, CDR2 SMNVEV (reference sequence). CDR3 coding DNA: TGTGCCAGCAGTTTATCACCGGACTTTGACATTCAGTACTTC. Translated, it gives CASSLSPDFDIQYF.

This clone was found a few times. The chain recombines TRBV4-3 with TRBJ2-7; D is perhaps TRBD2 (5 bases). The length of the CDR3 is 14 residues. Germline V CDR1 and CDR2: LGHNA, YSLEER. Trimming cost V 0 bases and J 2 bases, with 8 bases left between them. The CDR3 here is CASSQDTGTYEQYF. The CDR3 DNA follows: TGCGCCAGCAGCCAAGATACGGGAACCTACGAGCAGTACTTC.

The V call is TRBV11-2, the J call TRBJ2-3; a possible D gene is TRBD1 (6 bases). The ends were cut back, 1 base at V and 2 bases at J, with 13 bases in the middle. This CDR3 comprises 16 residues. CDR1 is SGHAT, CDR2 FQNNGV, per germline. The CDR3 DNA reads TGTGCCAGCAGCTTAGGCCAGGGGCCCTACACAGATACGCAGTATTTT. Protein: CASSLGQGPYTDTQYF.

The V and J genes are TRBV7-2 and TRBJ1-4; D is possibly TRBD1 (5 bases). Germline V lookup: CDR1 SGHTA, CDR2 FQGNSA. Trimming removed 1 base at V and 7 bases at J, with 13 bases between. The CDR3 is 15 residues long. In DNA, the CDR3 is TGTGCCAGCAGCTTAGGGGGCAGTCAGTCTGAAAAACTGTTTTTT. This codes for CASSLGGSQSEKLFF.

This sequence joins TRBV6-6 and TRBJ1-6; D possibly corresponds to TRBD1 (6 bases). Germline values: CDR1 MNHNY, CDR2 SVGAGI (reference sequence). The CDR3 spans 15 residues. V shed 8 bases and J shed 9 bases, with 20 bases lying between them. The CDR3 is CASHFSGQSISPLHF. Written as DNA, the CDR3 is TGTGCCAGCCACTTCTCGGGACAAAGCATTTCACCCCTCCACTTT.

The chain recombines TRBV15 with TRBJ2-1, with 11 bases that match TRBD2. Germline lookup yields CDR1 LNHNV and CDR2 YYDKDF (reference sequence). The CDR3 totals 15 residues. J lost 6 bases, V lost 1 base, and 2 bases had no gene match. In DNA form, the CDR3 reads TGTGCCACCAGCAGAGGCGGACTAGCGGGCAATGAGCAGTTCTTC. This sequence encodes CATSRGGLAGNEQFF. The whole variable domain, filled in from reference TRBV15 and TRBJ2-1, reads DAMVIQNPRYQVTQFGKPVTLSCSQTLNHNVMYWYQQKSSQAPKLLFHYYDKDFNNEADTPDNFQSRRPNTSFCFLDIRSPGLGDTAMYLCATSRGGLAGNEQFFGPGTRLTVL.

The chain employs TRBV7-2 and TRBJ1-4; 11 bases align to TRBD1. The germline CDR1 and CDR2 sequences are SGHTA and FQGNSA. V lost 5 bases to trimming and J lost 5 bases; unmatched junction nucleotides: 7. The CDR3 is 16 residues long. CDR3 nucleotide sequence: TGTGCCAGCAGCCCCGGGACAGGGGGGGGAAATGAAAAACTGTTTTTT. This translates into CASSPGTGGGNEKLFF. The whole variable domain, filled in from reference TRBV7-2 and TRBJ1-4, reads GAGVSQSPSNKVTEKGKDVELRCDPISGHTALYWYRQSLGQGLEFLIYFQGNSAPDKSGLPSDRFSAERTGGSVSTLTIQRTQQEDSAVYLCASSPGTGGGNEKLFFGSGTQLSVL.

Here the CDR3 reads CSVGAGISSYEQYF. CDR3 in DNA: TGCAGCGTTGGTGCAGGTATCAGCTCCTACGAGCAGTACTTC. V gene TRBV29-1 combines with J gene TRBJ2-7, with D hard to call. The germline gives CDR1 SQVTM, CDR2 ANQGSEA. V shed 4 bases and J shed 0 bases, with 13 bases lying between them. The CDR3 has 14 amino acids.

The chain is built from TRBV12-5 and TRBJ2-5, with 7 positions matching TRBD1. CDR1 and CDR2 from the germline V gene are LGHNT and FRNRAP. The CDR3 runs 15 residues. The J segment lost 5 bases and the V segment lost 4 bases, leaving 10 bases of the junction unmatched. The CDR3 DNA is TGTGCTAGTGGTTCCGGACAGGCGAACATGGAGACCCAGTACTTC. Translation gives CASGSGQANMETQYF.

This chain uses TRBV6-5 with TRBJ2-5, with D hard to call. The J call is in doubt because the DNA end fits TRBJ2-7 better. Germline loops: CDR1 MNHEY, CDR2 SVGAGI. The CDR3 is 13 amino acids. CDR3 sequence: CASSPTVAYEQYF. CDR3 bases: TGTGCCAGCAGCCCCACAGTCGCCTACGAGCAGTACTTC.